A single sample gave rise to the 20 T cell receptor beta chains below, sequenced in a study of blood T cells in healthy people across ages. Together with a sample-barcoded 5' primer, a J-beta primer mix was included in a second PCR lasting about 7 to 11 cycles. MiXCR, run by TCRdb on the 5' RACE reads, gives a single entry per CDR3 protein. This table holds over 700,000 distinct CDR3 sequences, roughly 25% found once. The same sample was also studied in work on T cells of mothers and their children.

Input material: blood. The receptors originated from a boy younger than 18 in good health.

The rearrangement uses TRBV28 and TRBJ2-5; a possible D gene is TRBD2 (6 bases). The assigned J gene may be wrong: the sequence end matches TRBJ2-7 better. The CDR3 has 14 residues. Germline V gene data show CDR1 as MDHEN and CDR2 as SYDVKM. CDR3 sequence (DNA): TGTGCCAGCAACCCCCTGGCGGGGTTCTACGAGCAGTACTTC. This codes for CASNPLAGFYEQYF.

The chain combines TRBV12-3 or TRBV12-4 with TRBJ1-1; 9 nucleotides agree with TRBD1. V gave up 6 bases and J gave up 4 bases; unmatched junction bases: 6. The CDR3 consists of 14 residues. The CDR3 DNA reads TGTGCCAGCAGCCGGGACAGGGCCAGCACTGAAGCTTTCTTT. This gives the protein CASSRDRASTEAFF.

J is TRBJ2-5 and V is TRBV29-1, with D tentatively TRBD2 (5 bases). TRBJ2-1 matches the DNA end more closely, so the J call is doubtful. Germline lookup yields CDR1 SQVTM and CDR2 ANQGSEA. CDR3 size: 14 residues. The CDR3, as DNA: TGCAGCGTTGATCTAGGTCTAGCCGGTAATGAGCAGTTCTTC. Its translation: CSVDLGLAGNEQFF.

This clonotype was seen a handful of times. V is TRBV12-3 or TRBV12-4 and J is TRBJ2-5; TRBD2 aligns across 7 bases. Trimming at V came to 1 base and at J to 4 bases, leaving 6 bases not matched to a gene. There are 15 residues in the CDR3. The DNA of the CDR3 is TGTGCCAGCAGTTTAGAAAGGGAGGGTGGAGAGACCCAGTACTTC. It translates to CASSLEREGGETQYF.

The V and J genes are TRBV11-3 and TRBJ2-1; 10 bases fit TRBD2. The CDR3 loop spans 16 amino acids. After removal of 1 base from V and 6 bases from J, the junction contained 6 bases not matched to a gene. The germline V gene encodes CDR1 SGHNT and CDR2 YENEEA. The CDR3 region is CASSLVSSGGGNEQFF. The CDR3 nucleotides read TGTGCCAGCAGCTTAGTGTCTAGCGGGGGCGGCAATGAGCAGTTCTTC.

This clonotype has a count of ten or more. The gene calls are TRBV5-1 and TRBJ2-7; TRBD1 agrees at 7 bases. V trimming: 0 bases; J trimming: 2 bases; junction bases outside the gene matches: 2. This CDR3 is 14 amino acids long. Germline-derived CDR1 and CDR2 are SGHRS and YFSETQ. In DNA, the CDR3 is TGCGCCAGCAGCTTGGACAGGGGCCCCTACGAGCAGTACTTC. This encodes CASSLDRGPYEQYF.

The chain joins TRBV6-1 to TRBJ2-5, with D possibly called TRBD1 or TRBD2 (5 bases each). CDR3 size: 16 residues. Germline values: CDR1 MNHNS, CDR2 SASEGT. V gave up 6 bases and J gave up 4 bases, with 21 bases separating them. For the CDR3, the DNA is TGTGCCAGCAGCACACCTAATAGGGCTGGGGGAGAGACCCAGTACTTC. Translating gives CASSTPNRAGGETQYF.

This clonotype was observed a single time. The V and J genes are TRBV20-1 and TRBJ1-4, with D perhaps matching TRBD1 (5 bases). V was trimmed by 7 bases and J by 0 bases, leaving 15 bases between them. CDR3 length equals 15 residues. Germline V lookup: CDR1 DFQATT, CDR2 SNEGSKA (reference sequence). The CDR3, as DNA: TGCAGTGGGATGGAGGGGAGTGCAACTAATGAAAAACTGTTTTTT. The encoded protein is CSGMEGSATNEKLFF.

The V gene is TRBV7-2, the J gene TRBJ2-5; possible D gene TRBD1, 6 bases. The CDR3 sequence is 15 residues long. CDR1 is SGHTA, CDR2 FQGNSA, per germline. Trimming took off 2 bases at V and 2 bases at J, with 12 bases between the two ends. In DNA form, the CDR3 reads TGTGCCAGCAGCTTAACATGGACAGAGCAAGAGACCCAGTACTTC. Translation: CASSLTWTEQETQYF. Supplemented by reference TRBV7-2 and TRBJ2-5, the full variable domain reads GAGVSQSPSNKVTEKGKDVELRCDPISGHTALYWYRQSLGQGLEFLIYFQGNSAPDKSGLPSDRFSAERTGGSVSTLTIQRTQQEDSAVYLCASSLTWTEQETQYFGPGTRLLVL.

The chain links TRBV28 to TRBJ2-5; 8 bases agree with TRBD2. The CDR3 has 20 residues. Trimming at V came to 3 bases and at J to 2 bases, leaving 20 bases not matched to a gene. Germline V gene sequence: CDR1 MDHEN, CDR2 SYDVKM. The CDR3 DNA reads TGTGCCAGCAGTTTCCTTAAAATAGCGGGGACTTACCCGAAACAAGAGACCCAGTACTTC. This encodes CASSFLKIAGTYPKQETQYF.

This clonotype occurred a few times. This rearrangement joins TRBV4-3 to TRBJ2-1; 9 nucleotides line up with TRBD1. Germline V gene data show CDR1 as LGHNA and CDR2 as YSLEER. The length of the CDR3 is 15 residues. The V gene end was trimmed by 1 base and the J gene end by 8 bases; junction bases not matched to a gene: 6. The CDR3 spells CASSQARTGEDEQFF. In DNA, the CDR3 is TGCGCCAGCAGCCAAGCTCGGACAGGGGAGGATGAGCAGTTCTTC.

The chain carries TRBV20-1 and TRBJ2-5; D is uncertain. This CDR3 spans 15 amino acids. The V gene's germline CDR1 is DFQATT and CDR2 SNEGSKA (reference sequence). V lost 0 bases, J lost 5 bases, and 16 bases lay in between. In DNA form, the CDR3 reads TGCAGTGCTAGAGATCCCTCCAACCTCGGGGAGACCCAGTACTTC. Its protein is CSARDPSNLGETQYF.

The chain carries TRBV29-1 and TRBJ2-2; weak D call: TRBD2 (6 bases). V gave up 6 bases and J gave up 1 base, with 15 bases separating them. Germline-derived CDR1 and CDR2 are SQVTM and ANQGSEA. This CDR3 spans 15 amino acids. The CDR3 loop reads CSVLGGDGNTGELFF. The CDR3 DNA follows: TGCAGCGTCCTAGGCGGGGACGGGAACACCGGGGAGCTGTTTTTT.

This clonotype appeared a few times. The chain combines TRBV12-5 with TRBJ1-4; TRBD1 might be the D (5 bases). The CDR3 consists of 13 residues. V shed 4 bases and J shed 4 bases, with 7 bases lying between them. Germline V lookup: CDR1 LGHNT, CDR2 FRNRAP. In DNA, the CDR3 is TGTGCTAGTGGTTCCCAGGGTAATGAAAAACTGTTTTTT. Amino acids: CASGSQGNEKLFF. Drawing the rest from reference TRBV12-5 and TRBJ1-4, the complete variable domain is DARVTQTPRHKVTEMGQEVTMRCQPILGHNTVFWYRQTMMQGLELLAYFRNRAPLDDSGMPKDRFSAEMPDATLATLKIQPSEPRDSAVYFCASGSQGNEKLFFGSGTQLSVL.

CDR3 amino acids: CASRGDISYEQYF. The CDR3 DNA sequence: TGTGCCAGCAGAGGAGACATTTCCTACGAGCAGTACTTC. The rearrangement links TRBV2 to TRBJ2-7, with no clear D. Trimming cost V 6 bases and J 1 base, with 10 bases left between them. The length of the CDR3 is 13 residues. Looked up from germline, CDR1 is SNHLY and CDR2 is FYNNEI. The entire variable domain, with the rest obtained from reference TRBV2 and TRBJ2-7, is as follows: EPEVTQTPSHQVTQMGQEVILRCVPISNHLYFYWYRQILGQKVEFLVSFYNNEISEKSEIFDDQFSVERPDGSNFTLKIRSTKLEDSAMYFCASRGDISYEQYFGPGTRLTVT.

V is TRBV7-3 and J is TRBJ2-1, with TRBD2 as a possible D gene (7 bases). In germline, CDR1 is SGHTA, CDR2 FQGTGA. The CDR3 extends over 16 amino acids. The V end was cut by 2 bases, the J end by 11 bases, with 22 bases between. CDR3 residues: CASSLLGGGRSAQQFF. As DNA, the CDR3 is TGTGCCAGCAGCTTATTGGGGGGGGGCCGGTCTGCCCAGCAGTTCTTC.

This clonotype was seen only a few times. This chain links TRBV12-3 or TRBV12-4 with TRBJ1-4; D is ambiguous. V was clipped by 6 bases and J by 5 bases, with 10 bases between them. The length of the CDR3 is 13 residues. CDR3 nucleotide sequence: TGTGCCAGCAGAACCGGGGTCAATGAAAAACTGTTTTTT. It translates to CASRTGVNEKLFF.

This clonotype occurred a few times. The rearrangement uses TRBV12-3 or TRBV12-4 and TRBJ2-7; 7 nucleotides align to TRBD2. The CDR3 is made up of 15 amino acids. Trimming took 5 bases from V and 2 from J; bases not matched to a gene: 9. CDR3: CASSRPRGSTYEQYF. DNA of the CDR3: TGTGCCAGCAGTCGACCCCGCGGGAGTACCTACGAGCAGTACTTC.

This clonotype was recorded a few times. The chain carries TRBV7-9 and TRBJ1-5, with a weak D call TRBD1 (5 bases). The CDR3 extends over 16 amino acids. The germline V and J ends were trimmed by 1 base and 2 bases, with 12 bases remaining between them. Germline values: CDR1 SEHNR, CDR2 FQNEAQ (reference sequence). CDR3 sequence (DNA): TGTGCCAGCAGCTTAGGAGGCTCGGGGGGCAATCAGCCCCAGCATTTT. It translates to CASSLGGSGGNQPQHF.

The chain couples TRBV28 to TRBJ2-1; 9 positions agree with TRBD1. The CDR3 length is 15 residues. Looked up from germline, CDR1 is MDHEN and CDR2 is SYDVKM. With 6 bases clipped from V and 8 bases from J, the junction kept 11 bases outside the gene matches. The CDR3 spells CASRRRGQGIDEQFF. The DNA of the CDR3 is TGTGCCAGCAGGCGCCGAGGACAGGGGATCGATGAGCAGTTCTTC.